These T cell receptor beta chains were read from a single sample in a study of T cells in Graves' hyperthyroidism and ophthalmopathy. TCRdb reprocessed the multiplex PCR reads via MiXCR and lists one record per CDR3 protein. The data contain approximately 370,000 distinct CDR3 sequences, about a sixth of them singletons. Sequenced material: blood. These receptors were collected from a woman aged 25-40 years with Graves' hyperthyroidism that later progressed to Graves' ophthalmopathy. Each CDR3 is given with its conserved first and last residue. A D gene is named only where the DNA matches it firmly. The size of a clone is reported for some rows only, either as once, few or many, or as a class for expanded clones.

>.|TRBJ2-1|.|TRBV5-5
TGTGCCAGCAGCGCAGCAGGGAGCTCCTACAATGAGCAGTTCTTC
CASSAAGSSYNEQFF
>few|TRBJ1-3|.|TRBV5-1
TGCGCCAGCAGCCGAGGAGGGTTGGGAAACACCATATATTTT
CASSRGGLGNTIYF
>few|TRBJ2-5|.|TRBV28
TGTGCCAGCAGTTCGGGTTTCAAGTACTTC
CASSSGFKYF
>.|TRBJ1-2|.|TRBV5-1
TGCGCCAGCAGCCCGGACCGCTGGACCAACTATGGCTACACCTTC
CASSPDRWTNYGYTF
>.|TRBJ2-5|TRBD2|TRBV30
TGTGCCTGGAGTGGATGGGGTAGGACTAGCGGTTTGGGAGAGACCCAGTACTTC
CAWSGWGRTSGLGETQYF
>.|TRBJ2-1|TRBD1|TRBV4-2
TGTGCCAGCAGCCAAGATATGAGACAGGGCTATGAGCAGTTCTTC
CASSQDMRQGYEQFF
>many|TRBJ2-7|.|TRBV7-9
TGTGCCAGCAACGGACGGGACGCTTACGAGCAGTACTTC
CASNGRDAYEQYF
>.|TRBJ1-1|.|TRBV29-1
TGCAGCGTTGATATGATTGGGGACACTGAAGCTTTCTTT
CSVDMIGDTEAFF
>many|TRBJ2-5|.|TRBV20-1
TGCAGTGCTAGAGGGGGGGAGACCCAGTACTTC
CSARGGETQYF
>many|TRBJ1-5|.|TRBV5-1
TGTGCCAGCAGTTTGGGATTTGGGGGGAATCAGCCCCAGCATTTT
CASSLGFGGNQPQHF
>.|TRBJ2-1|.|TRBV4-1
TGCGCCAGCAGCCAAGGGGCAGGGTGGAATGAGCAGTTCTTC
CASSQGAGWNEQFF
>.|TRBJ1-5|.|TRBV30
TGTGCCTGGAGTCCCGACAGCCTGGATCAGCCCCAGCATTTT
CAWSPDSLDQPQHF
>.|TRBJ2-3|TRBD1|TRBV15
TGTGCCACCAGCAGAGGGGGACAGGGGCTGGAGAGGGCAGATACGCAGTATTTT
CATSRGGQGLERADTQYF
>many|TRBJ1-5|.|TRBV19
TGTGCCAGTACCAGGGGAGGTCAGCCCCAGCATTTT
CASTRGGQPQHF
>.|TRBJ2-7|TRBD2|TRBV11-1
TGTGCCAGCAGCCGAACTAGCGGGAGTGGTTACGAGCAGTACTTC
CASSRTSGSGYEQYF
>.|TRBJ2-3|.|TRBV20-1
TGCAGTGCCGAGGGGGGGTGGTTTCTAGGGACAGATACGCAGTATTTT
CSAEGGWFLGTDTQYF
>few|TRBJ1-2|.|TRBV6-1
TGTGCCAGCCGTACCTTACAGGGCAACTATGGCTACACCTTC
CASRTLQGNYGYTF
>many|TRBJ1-4|.|TRBV9
TGTGCCAGCAGCGTTAACAGGGAGGATGCTGCAACTAATGAAAAACTGTTTTTT
CASSVNREDAATNEKLFF
>many|TRBJ2-3|TRBD1|TRBV25-1
TGTGCCAGCAGTGGATCTGGACAGGGGGCAGATACGCAGTATTTT
CASSGSGQGADTQYF
>few|TRBJ1-3|.|TRBV19
TGTGCCAGTAGTATGAGAATTAATGCTGGAAACACCATATATTTT
CASSMRINAGNTIYF
>few|TRBJ2-7|.|TRBV5-6
TGTGCCAGCAGCCCCCGGGGGCGAGGGTACGAGCAGTACTTC
CASSPRGRGYEQYF
>.|TRBJ1-3|.|TRBV12-3/TRBV12-4
TGTGCCAGCAGTTTAAACCCCTCTGGAACCACCATATATTTT
CASSLNPSGTTIYF
>many|TRBJ2-1|.|TRBV2
TGTGCCAGCAGGACGGACCGTTATGGGGGGAATGAGCAGTTCTTC
CASRTDRYGGNEQFF
>many|TRBJ2-2|.|TRBV28
TGTGCCAGCAGTGCCTCGGGACTCCTAGGGGTATCCGGGGAGCTGTTTTTT
CASSASGLLGVSGELFF
>many|TRBJ1-1|.|TRBV11-2
TGTGCCAGCAGCTTGGCGACAGTGAACACTGAAGCTTTCTTT
CASSLATVNTEAFF
>few|TRBJ1-3|.|TRBV9
TGTGCCAGCAGCGTTGTTCGGCCAGGGCCTACCTCTGGAAACACCATATATTTT
CASSVVRPGPTSGNTIYF
>many|TRBJ2-6|.|TRBV5-1
TGCGCCAGCAGCTTGAGTGTGGGCTCTGGGGCCAACGTCCTGACTTTC
CASSLSVGSGANVLTF
>many|TRBJ2-2|.|TRBV29-1
TGCAGCGTTGAAGGGGACTGGAACGGCGGGGAGCTGTTTTTT
CSVEGDWNGGELFF
>few|TRBJ2-1|.|TRBV12-3/TRBV12-4
TGTGCCAGCAGTTTAGGGCACCACAGCTCCTACAATGAGCAGTTCTTC
CASSLGHHSSYNEQFF
>few|TRBJ1-4|.|TRBV5-1
TGCGCCAGCAGCTTGGACGGACAGCAAAAACTGTTTTTT
CASSLDGQQKLFF
>many|TRBJ2-6|TRBD1|TRBV29-1
TGCAGCGTTGACGGGGCAGGGGGCGTCTCTGGGGCCAACGTCCTGACTTTC
CSVDGAGGVSGANVLTF
>many|TRBJ1-2|TRBD1|TRBV5-1
TGCGCCAGCAGCCTATGGGACAGGGGGGACTATGGCTACACCTTC
CASSLWDRGDYGYTF
>few|TRBJ2-2|TRBD2|TRBV7-8
TGTGCCAGCAGCCCCAGCGGGGGGGGGATAAGTCTGGACACCGGGGAGCTGTTTTTT
CASSPSGGGISLDTGELFF
>few|TRBJ1-1|.|TRBV20-1
TGCAGTGCTAGCTCCAGGGAGAACACTGAAGCTTTCTTT
CSASSRENTEAFF
>few|TRBJ2-3|TRBD2|TRBV3-1
TGTGCCAGCAGCCCCGGGACTAGCGGGAGTTTTTGGAATACGCAGTATTTT
CASSPGTSGSFWNTQYF
>.|TRBJ2-4|TRBD1|TRBV19
TGTGCCAGTAGTACACAGGGGGCTGACATTCAGTACTTC
CASSTQGADIQYF
>.|TRBJ1-2|.|TRBV12-3/TRBV12-4
TGTGCCAGCAGCGTCGGGTATAGTAGCGGGCCTTATGGCTACACCTTC
CASSVGYSSGPYGYTF
>many|TRBJ1-1|TRBD1|TRBV4-1
TGCGCCAGCAGCCAAGGAGGGACAGTTGAAGCTTTCTTT
CASSQGGTVEAFF
>many|TRBJ2-2|.|TRBV28
TGTGCCAGCAGTTTCCTTGTCGGGGGCGCGAACACCGGGGAGCTGTTTTTT
CASSFLVGGANTGELFF
>few|TRBJ1-5|.|TRBV20-1
TGCAGTGCTACGGCTCAACATATTGGCGAGCCCCAGCATTTT
CSATAQHIGEPQHF
>.|TRBJ1-2|.|TRBV6-1
TGTGCCAGCAGTCACCCCCGGGATGGGGGCTATGGCTACACCTTC
CASSHPRDGGYGYTF
>many|TRBJ2-7|TRBD2|TRBV20-1
TGCAGTGCTAGAGAACCTAGCGGGATCTACGAGCAGTACTTC
CSAREPSGIYEQYF